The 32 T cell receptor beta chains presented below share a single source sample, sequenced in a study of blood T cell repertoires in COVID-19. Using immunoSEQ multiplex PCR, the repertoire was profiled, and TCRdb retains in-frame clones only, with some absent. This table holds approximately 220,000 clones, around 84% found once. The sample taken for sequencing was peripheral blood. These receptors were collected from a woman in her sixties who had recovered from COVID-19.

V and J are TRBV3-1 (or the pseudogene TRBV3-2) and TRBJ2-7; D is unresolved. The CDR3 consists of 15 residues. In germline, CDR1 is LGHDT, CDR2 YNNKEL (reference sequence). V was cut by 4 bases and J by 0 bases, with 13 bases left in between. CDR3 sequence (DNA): TGTGCCAGCAGCCCCACCGTGGCCCTCTCCTACGAGCAGTACTTC. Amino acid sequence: CASSPTVALSYEQYF.

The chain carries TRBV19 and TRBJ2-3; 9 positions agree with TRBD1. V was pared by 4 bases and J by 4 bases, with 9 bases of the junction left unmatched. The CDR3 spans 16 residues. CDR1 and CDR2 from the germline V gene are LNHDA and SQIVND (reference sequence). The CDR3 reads CASSKITGGHSDTQYF. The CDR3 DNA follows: TGTGCCAGTAGTAAAATTACAGGGGGCCATTCAGATACGCAGTATTTT.

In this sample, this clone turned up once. The chain's CDR3 is CASRSDRVEAFF. In DNA, the CDR3 is TGTGCCAGCAGAAGTGACAGGGTAGAAGCTTTCTTT. This rearrangement joins TRBV7-2 to TRBJ1-1; TRBD1 matches at 7 bases. CDR1 is SGHTA, CDR2 FQGNSA, per germline. The CDR3 has 12 amino acids. V shed 6 bases, J shed 8 bases, and the junction held 6 bases outside the gene matches.

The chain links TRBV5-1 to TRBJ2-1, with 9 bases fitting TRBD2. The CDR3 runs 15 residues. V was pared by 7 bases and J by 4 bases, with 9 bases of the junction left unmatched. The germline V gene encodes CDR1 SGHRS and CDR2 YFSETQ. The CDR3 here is CASGLVAGGYNEQFF. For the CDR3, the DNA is TGCGCCAGCGGCCTGGTGGCGGGGGGGTACAATGAGCAGTTCTTC.

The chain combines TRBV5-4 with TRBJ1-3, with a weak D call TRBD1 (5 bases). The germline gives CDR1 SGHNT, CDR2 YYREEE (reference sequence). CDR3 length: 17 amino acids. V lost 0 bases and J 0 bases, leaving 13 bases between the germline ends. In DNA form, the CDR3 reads TGTGCCAGCAGCTTGGAGGACATTTCCAGCTCTGGAAACACCATATATTTT. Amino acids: CASSLEDISSSGNTIYF. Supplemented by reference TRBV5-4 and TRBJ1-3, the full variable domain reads ETGVTQSPTHLIKTRGQQVTLRCSSQSGHNTVSWYQQALGQGPQFIFQYYREEENGRGNFPPRFSGLQFPNYSSELNVNALELDDSALYLCASSLEDISSSGNTIYFGEGSWLTVV.

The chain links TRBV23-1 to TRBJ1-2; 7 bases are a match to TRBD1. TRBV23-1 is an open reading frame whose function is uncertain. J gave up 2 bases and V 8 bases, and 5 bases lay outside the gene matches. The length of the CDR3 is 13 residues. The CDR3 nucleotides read TGCGCCAGCCGTCCGACAGGGAACTATGGCTACACCTTC. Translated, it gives CASRPTGNYGYTF.

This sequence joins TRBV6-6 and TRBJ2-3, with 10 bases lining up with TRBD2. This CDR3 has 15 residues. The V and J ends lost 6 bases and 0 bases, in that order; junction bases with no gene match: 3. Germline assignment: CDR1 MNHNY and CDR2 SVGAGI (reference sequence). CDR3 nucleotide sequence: TGTGCCAGCAGACTTAGCGGGGGGAGCACAGATACGCAGTATTTT. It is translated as CASRLSGGSTDTQYF.

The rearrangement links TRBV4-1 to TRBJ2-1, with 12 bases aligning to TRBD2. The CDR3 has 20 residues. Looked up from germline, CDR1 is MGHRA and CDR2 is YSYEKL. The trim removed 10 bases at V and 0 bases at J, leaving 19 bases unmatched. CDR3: CATRQVGLAGPKSSYNEQFF. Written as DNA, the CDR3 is TGCGCCACCAGACAAGTAGGACTAGCGGGGCCCAAAAGCTCCTACAATGAGCAGTTCTTC.

CDR3 DNA: TGTGCCACCAGCAGAGATAGCGCGCTTATGAACACTGAAGCTTTCTTT. This sequence encodes CATSRDSALMNTEAFF. The chain links TRBV15 to TRBJ1-1; D unresolved. V lost 0 bases and J lost 0, with 11 bases in between. Per germline, CDR1 LNHNV and CDR2 YYDKDF (reference sequence). CDR3 length: 16 amino acids.

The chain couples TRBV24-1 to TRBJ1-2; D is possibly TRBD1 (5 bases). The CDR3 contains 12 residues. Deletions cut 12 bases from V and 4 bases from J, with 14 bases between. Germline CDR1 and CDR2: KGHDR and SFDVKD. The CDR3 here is CAPWGAPYGYTF. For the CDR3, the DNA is TGTGCCCCCTGGGGCGCCCCCTATGGCTACACCTTC.

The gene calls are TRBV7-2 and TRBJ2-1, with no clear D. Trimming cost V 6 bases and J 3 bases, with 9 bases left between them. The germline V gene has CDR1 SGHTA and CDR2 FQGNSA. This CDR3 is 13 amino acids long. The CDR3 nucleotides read TGTGCCAGCAGAGGCGGCCACTACAATGAGCAGTTCTTC. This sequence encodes CASRGGHYNEQFF.

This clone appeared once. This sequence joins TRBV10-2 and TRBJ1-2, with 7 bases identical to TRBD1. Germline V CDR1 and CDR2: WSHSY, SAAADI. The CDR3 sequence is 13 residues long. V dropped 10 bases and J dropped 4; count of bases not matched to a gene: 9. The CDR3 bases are TGCGCCACCTCGGGACAGTCTTCCTATGGCTACACCTTC. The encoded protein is CATSGQSSYGYTF.

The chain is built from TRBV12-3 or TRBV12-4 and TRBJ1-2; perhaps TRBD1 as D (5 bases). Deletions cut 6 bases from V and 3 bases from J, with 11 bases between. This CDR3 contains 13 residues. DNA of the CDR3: TGTGCCAGCAGCCTACAGGTTTACTATGGCTACACCTTC. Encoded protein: CASSLQVYYGYTF.

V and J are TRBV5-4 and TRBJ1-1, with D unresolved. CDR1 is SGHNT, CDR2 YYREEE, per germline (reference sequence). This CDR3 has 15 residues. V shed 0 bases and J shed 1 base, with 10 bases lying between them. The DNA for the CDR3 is TGTGCCAGCAGCTTGGTTCCCCGGGGGAACACTGAAGCTTTCTTT. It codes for CASSLVPRGNTEAFF.

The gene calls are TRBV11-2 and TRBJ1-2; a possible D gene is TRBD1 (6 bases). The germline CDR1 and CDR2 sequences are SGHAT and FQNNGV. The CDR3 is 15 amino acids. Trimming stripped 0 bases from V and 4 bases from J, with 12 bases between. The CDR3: CASSLDRLQGYGYTF. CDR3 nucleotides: TGTGCCAGCAGCTTAGATCGGCTACAGGGCTATGGCTACACCTTC.

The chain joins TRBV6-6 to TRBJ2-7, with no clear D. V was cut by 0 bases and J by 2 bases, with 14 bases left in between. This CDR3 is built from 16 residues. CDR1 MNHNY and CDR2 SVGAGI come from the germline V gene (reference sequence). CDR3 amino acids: CASSYSAGFSAYEQYF. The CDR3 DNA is TGTGCCAGCAGTTACTCGGCCGGGTTCAGTGCCTACGAGCAGTACTTC.

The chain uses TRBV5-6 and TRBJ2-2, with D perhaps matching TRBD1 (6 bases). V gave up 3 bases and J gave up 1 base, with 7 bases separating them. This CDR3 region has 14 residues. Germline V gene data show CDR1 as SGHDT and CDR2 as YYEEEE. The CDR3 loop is CASSWTVNTGELFF. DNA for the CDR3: TGTGCCAGCAGCTGGACAGTGAACACCGGGGAGCTGTTTTTT.

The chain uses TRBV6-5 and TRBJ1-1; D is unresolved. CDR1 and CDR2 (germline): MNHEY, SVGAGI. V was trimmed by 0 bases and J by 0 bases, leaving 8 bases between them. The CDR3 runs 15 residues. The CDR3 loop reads CASSYSRVMNTEAFF. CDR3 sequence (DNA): TGTGCCAGCAGTTACTCACGGGTCATGAACACTGAAGCTTTCTTT.

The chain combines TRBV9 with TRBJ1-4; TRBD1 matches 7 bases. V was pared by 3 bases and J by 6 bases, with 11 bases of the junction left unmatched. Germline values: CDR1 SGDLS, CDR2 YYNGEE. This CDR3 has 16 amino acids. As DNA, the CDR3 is TGTGCCAGCAGCGAGGGGGCGAGCGGTTGGGATGAAAAACTGTTTTTT. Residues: CASSEGASGWDEKLFF.

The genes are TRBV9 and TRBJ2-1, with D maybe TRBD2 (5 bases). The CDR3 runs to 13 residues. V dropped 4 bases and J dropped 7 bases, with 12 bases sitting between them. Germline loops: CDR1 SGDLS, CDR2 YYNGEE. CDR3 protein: CASSTSTRNEQFF. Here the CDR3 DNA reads TGTGCCAGCAGCACCTCTACTAGGAATGAGCAGTTCTTC.

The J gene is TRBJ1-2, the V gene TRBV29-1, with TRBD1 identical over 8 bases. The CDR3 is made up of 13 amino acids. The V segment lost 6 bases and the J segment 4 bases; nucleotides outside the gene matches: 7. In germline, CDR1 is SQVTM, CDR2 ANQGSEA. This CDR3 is CSVPGQESYGYTF. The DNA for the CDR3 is TGCAGCGTGCCGGGACAGGAGAGCTATGGCTACACCTTC.

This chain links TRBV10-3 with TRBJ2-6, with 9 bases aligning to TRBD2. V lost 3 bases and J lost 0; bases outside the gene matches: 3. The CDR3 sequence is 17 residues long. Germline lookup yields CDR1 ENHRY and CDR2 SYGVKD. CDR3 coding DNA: TGTGCCATCAGTGAAGCGGGGGGCAACTCTGGGGCCAACGTCCTGACTTTC. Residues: CAISEAGGNSGANVLTF.

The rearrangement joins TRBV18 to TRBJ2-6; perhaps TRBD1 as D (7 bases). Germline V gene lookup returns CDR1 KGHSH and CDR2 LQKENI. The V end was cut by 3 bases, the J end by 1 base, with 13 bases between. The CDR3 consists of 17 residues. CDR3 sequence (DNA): TGTGCCAGCTCACCCCTGACAGGGAGGTCTGGGGCCAACGTCCTGACTTTC. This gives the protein CASSPLTGRSGANVLTF.

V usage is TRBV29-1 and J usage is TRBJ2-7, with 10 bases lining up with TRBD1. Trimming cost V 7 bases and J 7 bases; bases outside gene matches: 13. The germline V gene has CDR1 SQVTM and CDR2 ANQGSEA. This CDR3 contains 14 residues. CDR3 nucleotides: TGCAGCGCTTTAAGACAGGGGGCGAATAAAGAGCAGTACTTC. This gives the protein CSALRQGANKEQYF.

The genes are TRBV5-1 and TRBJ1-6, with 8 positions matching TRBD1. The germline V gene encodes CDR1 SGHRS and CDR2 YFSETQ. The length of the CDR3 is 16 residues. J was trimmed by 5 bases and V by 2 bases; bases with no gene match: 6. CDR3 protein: CASSFAQGANNSPLHF. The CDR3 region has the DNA TGCGCCAGCAGCTTCGCCCAGGGGGCGAATAATTCACCCCTCCACTTT.

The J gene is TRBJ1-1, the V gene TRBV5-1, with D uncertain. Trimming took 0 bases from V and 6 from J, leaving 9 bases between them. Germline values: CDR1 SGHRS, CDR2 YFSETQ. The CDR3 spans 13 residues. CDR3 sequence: CASSLVGRAEAFF. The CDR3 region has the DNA TGCGCCAGCAGCTTGGTTGGGCGGGCTGAAGCTTTCTTT.

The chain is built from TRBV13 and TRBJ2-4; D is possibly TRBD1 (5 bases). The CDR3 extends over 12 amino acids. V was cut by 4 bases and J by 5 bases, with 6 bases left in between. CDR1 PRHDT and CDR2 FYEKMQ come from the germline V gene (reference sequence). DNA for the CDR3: TGTGCCAGCAGCTCGACAGAAAACATTCAGTACTTC. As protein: CASSSTENIQYF.

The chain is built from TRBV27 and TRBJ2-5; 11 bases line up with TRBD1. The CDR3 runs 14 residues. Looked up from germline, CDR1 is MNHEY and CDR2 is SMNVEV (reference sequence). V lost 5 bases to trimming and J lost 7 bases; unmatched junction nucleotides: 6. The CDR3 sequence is CASSADRGRGTQYF. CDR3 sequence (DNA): TGTGCCAGCAGTGCGGACAGGGGGCGGGGGACCCAGTACTTC.

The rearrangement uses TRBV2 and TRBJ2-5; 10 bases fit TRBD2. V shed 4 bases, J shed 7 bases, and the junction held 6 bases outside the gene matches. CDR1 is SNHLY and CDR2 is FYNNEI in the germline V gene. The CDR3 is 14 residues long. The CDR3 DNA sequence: TGTGCCAGCAGTGGAAGGACTAGCGGTTTGACCCAGTACTTC. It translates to CASSGRTSGLTQYF. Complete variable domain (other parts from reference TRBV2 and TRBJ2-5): EPEVTQTPSHQVTQMGQEVILRCVPISNHLYFYWYRQILGQKVEFLVSFYNNEISEKSEIFDDQFSVERPDGSNFTLKIRSTKLEDSAMYFCASSGRTSGLTQYFGPGTRLLVL.

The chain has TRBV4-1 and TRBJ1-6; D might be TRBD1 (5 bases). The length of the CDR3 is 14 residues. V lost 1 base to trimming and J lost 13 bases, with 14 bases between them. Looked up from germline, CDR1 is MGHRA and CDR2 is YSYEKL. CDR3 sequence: CASSQVTGGGPLHF. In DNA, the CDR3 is TGCGCCAGCAGCCAAGTAACAGGTGGGGGGCCCCTCCACTTT.

CDR3 region: CASSQVGGTSDGETQYF. As DNA, the CDR3 is TGTGCCAGCAGCCAAGTTGGAGGGACTAGCGATGGGGAGACCCAGTACTTC. The chain combines TRBV4-2 with TRBJ2-5; 10 bases are a match to TRBD2. With V trimmed by 1 base and J by 5 bases, 10 bases remained unmatched. CDR1 is LGHNA, CDR2 YNFKEQ, per germline. This CDR3 is 17 amino acids long.

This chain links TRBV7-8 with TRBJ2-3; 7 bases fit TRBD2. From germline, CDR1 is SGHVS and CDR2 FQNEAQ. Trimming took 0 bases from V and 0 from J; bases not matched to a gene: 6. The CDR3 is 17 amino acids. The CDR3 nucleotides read TGTGCCAGCAGCTTAGCCCGGACTAGTCTTAGCACAGATACGCAGTATTTT. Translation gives CASSLARTSLSTDTQYF.